Listed below are T cell receptor beta chains from one sample, sequenced in a study of T cells in Graves' hyperthyroidism and ophthalmopathy. TCRdb recomputed calls from the multiplex PCR reads with MiXCR, one row per CDR3 protein. Of hundreds of thousands of distinct CDR3 sequences in the sample, roughly 45% were seen once. The sample taken for sequencing was peripheral blood or thyroid tissue (not recorded which). These receptors were collected from an adult man with Graves' disease, either hyperthyroidism or ophthalmopathy (not recorded which). CDR3s include the opening cysteine and the closing phenylalanine or tryptophan. D genes are given only for firm matches. Expanded clones are given a class, and other clones once, few, many or no size at all.

>TRBV7-8|TRBD2|NA|TRBJ2-5
TGTGCCAGCCACGGGAGGCCCCAAGAGACCCAGTACTTC
CASHGRPQETQYF
>TRBV7-9|TRBD1|many|TRBJ2-5
TGTGCCAGCAGCCCCGACAGGGACCAAGAGACCCAGTACTTC
CASSPDRDQETQYF
>TRBV20-1|NA|few|TRBJ1-6
TGCAGTGCTATAGGTGGAGTGGCCTCCTATAATTCACCCCTCCACTTT
CSAIGGVASYNSPLHF
>TRBV2|TRBD2|NA|TRBJ2-7
TGTGCCAGCTTGGTAGCGGGGACGTTCTACGAGCAGTACTTC
CASLVAGTFYEQYF
>TRBV29-1|NA|NA|TRBJ2-7
TGCAGCGTCCCCTCCTACGAGCAGTACTTC
CSVPSYEQYF
>TRBV27|NA|few|TRBJ2-7
TGTGCCAGCAGTTTATCGCGGACAGCCTACGAGCAGTACTTC
CASSLSRTAYEQYF
>TRBV10-3|NA|NA|TRBJ1-1
TGTGCCAGCAGTTACACACTTTCCCGACAGGTGGAAGCTTTCTTT
CASSYTLSRQVEAFF
>TRBV10-3|NA|many|TRBJ1-6
TGTGCCATCAGTGTATCTGGGCGTGACTCACCCCTCCACTTT
CAISVSGRDSPLHF
>TRBV15|NA|NA|TRBJ1-6
TGTGCCACCAGCAGGTCCTCGGCGTCACCCCTCCACTTT
CATSRSSASPLHF
>TRBV15|NA|NA|TRBJ1-6
TGTGCCACCAGCAGAACAGGGAATTCACCCCTCCACTTT
CATSRTGNSPLHF
>TRBV10-3|NA|NA|TRBJ2-7
TGTGCCATCAGTGATTACAATTGGGGCCACGAGCAGTACTTC
CAISDYNWGHEQYF
>TRBV25-1|NA|NA|TRBJ2-7
TGTGCCAGCAGTTTCTCACAATTCTACGAGCAGTACTTC
CASSFSQFYEQYF
>TRBV7-9|NA|NA|TRBJ1-1
TGTGCCAGCAGCCCCTCACGGGCAGGTGGAGCTTTCTTT
CASSPSRAGGAFF
>TRBV10-1|TRBD2|NA|TRBJ2-2
TGCGCCAGCAGTCAATCGTGGCTAGCGGGGTCGGAAACCACCGGGGAGCTGTTTTTT
CASSQSWLAGSETTGELFF
>TRBV7-2|NA|NA|TRBJ2-2
TGTGCCAGCAGCTTAATGCGGACCAACACCGGGGAGCTGTTTTTT
CASSLMRTNTGELFF
>TRBV7-9|NA|few|TRBJ2-7
TGTGCCAGCAGCTGGATAGGAGAGCAGTACTTC
CASSWIGEQYF
>TRBV7-2|NA|many|TRBJ2-7
TGTGCCAGCAGCACTATCATGGGAAACTACGAGCAGTACTTC
CASSTIMGNYEQYF
>TRBV25-1|NA|NA|TRBJ2-3
TGTGCCAGCAGCCCCGGTTTAGCAACAGATACGCAGTATTTT
CASSPGLATDTQYF
>TRBV29-1|NA|NA|TRBJ2-3
TGCAGCGTCCCCCCGCGCGGAGGCACAGATACGCAGTATTTT
CSVPPRGGTDTQYF
>TRBV7-9|NA|many|TRBJ2-5
TGTGCCAGCAGCTTATCGGTAGGGATAGAGACCCAGTACTTC
CASSLSVGIETQYF
>TRBV6-1|NA|NA|TRBJ2-5
TGTGCCAGCAGTTACTCGAATACAGTTTTGCAAGAGACCCAGTACTTC
CASSYSNTVLQETQYF
>TRBV29-1|TRBD1|NA|TRBJ2-7
TGCAGCGTTGTCCCCCACGGGACAGCGAACGAGCAGTACTTT
CSVVPHGTANEQYF
>TRBV5-1|NA|NA|TRBJ1-3
TGCGCCAGCAGCAAAGGCCTCCCCCCTGGAAACACCATATATTTT
CASSKGLPPGNTIYF
>TRBV7-9|NA|NA|TRBJ1-2
TGTGCCAGCAGCTTAGGAGGGCTAGACTATGGCTACACCTTC
CASSLGGLDYGYTF
>TRBV19|NA|NA|TRBJ1-2
TGTGCCAGTACCCTATCTCCGGGTGGCTACACCTTC
CASTLSPGGYTF
>TRBV10-2|NA|few|TRBJ1-4
TGCGCCAGCAGTGAGTCAACAGCCCGAGGCGCAACTAATGAAAAACTGTTTTTT
CASSESTARGATNEKLFF
>TRBV29-1|NA|many|TRBJ1-6
TGCAGCGTCCTCATTGACCCCAACGGGAATTCACCCCTCCACTTT
CSVLIDPNGNSPLHF
>TRBV7-2|NA|NA|TRBJ1-4
TGTGTCAGCAGCCAAGATGGCGAAACTAATGAAAAACTGTTTTTT
CVSSQDGETNEKLFF
>TRBV2|NA|few|TRBJ2-5
TGCGCCAGCAGCGGACGGGACTACCAAGAGACCCAGTACTTC
CASSGRDYQETQYF
>TRBV25-1|NA|few|TRBJ1-4
TGTGCCAGCAGTGAAGGCGCTGCTAATGAAAAACTGTTTTTT
CASSEGAANEKLFF
>TRBV7-2|TRBD2|few|TRBJ2-7
TGTGCCAGCGGCGTATATAGCGGGAGAATATCCTACGAGCAGTACTTC
CASGVYSGRISYEQYF
>TRBV9|NA|NA|TRBJ1-6
TGTGCCAGCAGCGTGGACAGATATAATTCACCCCTCCACTTT
CASSVDRYNSPLHF
>TRBV7-2|TRBD1|NA|TRBJ2-2
TGTGCCAGCAGCTCCGGGACAGGGGGCTTAAGCACCGGGGAGCTGTTTTTT
CASSSGTGGLSTGELFF
>TRBV7-8|NA|NA|TRBJ2-7
TGCGCCAGCAGCCACTCAGGATGGGGCTCCTACGAGCAGTACTTC
CASSHSGWGSYEQYF
>TRBV12-5|NA|NA|TRBJ1-2
TGTGCTAGTGGTTTAGGTCTGGCCAGGAGTTTTTATGGCTACACCTTC
CASGLGLARSFYGYTF
>TRBV11-2|NA|NA|TRBJ1-3
TGTGCCAGCAGCACACCCCCGCGGGGAGGAAACACCATATATTTT
CASSTPPRGGNTIYF
>TRBV20-1|NA|many|TRBJ2-7
TGCAGTGCTAGAATCTCGCCTCGGGTTGAGCAGTACTTC
CSARISPRVEQYF
>TRBV2|NA|NA|TRBJ2-1
TGTGCCAGCAACAGCCAGACCTACAATGAGCAGTTCTTC
CASNSQTYNEQFF
>TRBV9|NA|many|TRBJ1-1
TGTGCCAGCAGTGTTGGCAGGATGAACACTGAAGCTTTCTTT
CASSVGRMNTEAFF
>TRBV6-1|NA|once|TRBJ1-1
TGTGCCAGCAGTGCCGACCAAAACACTGAAGCTTTCTTT
CASSADQNTEAFF
>TRBV19|TRBD2|NA|TRBJ2-2
TGTGCCAGTAGTAACCTAGCGGGAGGAGGTACCGGGGAGCTGTTTTTT
CASSNLAGGGTGELFF
>TRBV10-2|NA|many|TRBJ1-3
TGCGCCAGCGACTCTGGAAACACCATATATTTT
CASDSGNTIYF
>TRBV7-9|TRBD1|NA|TRBJ1-2
TGTGCCAGCAGCTTATGGCAGGGGGAAAACTATGGCTACACCTTC
CASSLWQGENYGYTF
>TRBV7-9|NA|NA|TRBJ2-6
TGTGCCAGCAGTCCTAGCGACAGGTCGGCTTTC
CASSPSDRSAF
>TRBV24-1|TRBD1|few|TRBJ1-5
TGTGCCACCAGTGCTACAGGGGGCAATCAGCCCCAGCATTTT
CATSATGGNQPQHF